These 26 T cell receptor beta chains were sequenced from one sample in a study of blood T cell repertoires in COVID-19. The protocol was immunoSEQ multiplex PCR, while the TCRdb copy is restricted to in-frame clones and leaves out a portion. The table shows around 240,000 clones, with roughly 85% occurring only once. The sequenced sample was PBMCs or T cells enriched from blood (not recorded which). The receptors here all came from a woman between 45 and 65 years old who had recovered from COVID-19.

This clone has just a few counts. The chain is built from TRBV25-1 and TRBJ1-6; 7 bases align to TRBD1. The CDR3 sequence is 14 residues long. V dropped 7 bases and J dropped 7; count of bases not matched to a gene: 7. CDR1 is MGHDK and CDR2 is SYGVNS in the germline V gene. CDR3 protein: CASKAGTDNSPLHF. Written as DNA, the CDR3 is TGTGCCAGCAAGGCGGGGACAGACAATTCACCCCTCCACTTT.

The gene calls are TRBV5-1 and TRBJ2-7, with D possibly being TRBD1 (5 bases). Germline loops: CDR1 SGHRS, CDR2 YFSETQ. The CDR3 is made up of 14 amino acids. The ends were cut back, 4 bases at V and 9 bases at J, with 20 bases in the middle. In nucleotides, the CDR3 is TGCGCCAGCAGCGCCCCCCCTCTAGGGGTTGTGCAGTACTTC. This encodes CASSAPPLGVVQYF.

V is TRBV27 and J is TRBJ2-7, with a weak D call TRBD2 (6 bases). The CDR3 loop spans 16 amino acids. Germline CDR1 MNHEY, CDR2 SMNVEV (reference sequence). V dropped 6 bases and J dropped 6 bases, with 24 bases sitting between them. CDR3 region: CASSRAYGREGFEQYF. CDR3 bases: TGTGCCAGCAGCAGGGCATACGGGAGAGAAGGCTTCGAGCAGTACTTC.

The chain combines TRBV29-1 with TRBJ1-2; D gene ambiguous. With 0 bases removed from V and 1 base from J, the gap between germline ends came to 12 bases. The germline V gene encodes CDR1 SQVTM and CDR2 ANQGSEA. This CDR3 is 15 amino acids long. Here the CDR3 reads CSVEEAEVDNYGYTF. CDR3 DNA sequence: TGCAGCGTTGAAGAAGCCGAAGTAGATAACTATGGCTACACCTTC.

This chain joins TRBV28 and TRBJ1-5; TRBD1 aligns across 9 bases. Germline loops: CDR1 MDHEN, CDR2 SYDVKM. The CDR3 covers 15 residues. Losses at the gene ends were 6 bases for V and 6 bases for J; bases not matched to a gene: 9. This CDR3 reads CASSFGDRVSQPQHF. In nucleotides, the CDR3 is TGTGCCAGCAGCTTCGGGGACAGGGTCAGTCAGCCCCAGCATTTT. Full variable domain (missing parts from reference TRBV28 and TRBJ1-5): DVKVTQSSRYLVKRTGEKVFLECVQDMDHENMFWYRQDPGLGLRLIYFSYDVKMKEKGDIPEGYSVSREKKERFSLILESASTNQTSMYLCASSFGDRVSQPQHFGDGTRLSIL.

A single count supports this clone. The chain uses TRBV7-6 and TRBJ1-4; D gene uncertain. Trimming left V 1 base short and J 2 bases short, with 11 bases between. The CDR3 extends over 16 amino acids. Germline assignment: CDR1 SGHVS and CDR2 FNYEAQ. CDR3 amino acids: CASSLGSGITNEKLFF. In DNA form, the CDR3 reads TGTGCCAGCAGCTTAGGCTCCGGGATTACTAATGAAAAACTGTTTTTT. Drawing the rest from reference TRBV7-6 and TRBJ1-4, the complete variable domain is GAGVSQSPRYKVTKRGQDVALRCDPISGHVSLYWYRQALGQGPEFLTYFNYEAQQDKSGLPNDRFSAERPEGSISTLTIQRTEQRDSAMYRCASSLGSGITNEKLFFGSGTQLSVL.

Only one count was recorded for this clone. The genes are TRBV29-1 and TRBJ1-6; D might be TRBD1 (6 bases). Between the trimmed V and J ends, which lost 4 bases and 7 bases, there was a span of 17 bases. The germline V gene encodes CDR1 SQVTM and CDR2 ANQGSEA. The CDR3 runs 15 residues. In DNA form, the CDR3 reads TGCAGCGTTGTTTTACCGCCAGGGGTCAATTCACCCCTCCACTTT. Translated: CSVVLPPGVNSPLHF.

In DNA form, the CDR3 reads TGTGCCTGGACCCTCCCGGGACAGGGCGGCTATGGCTACACCTTC. This encodes CAWTLPGQGGYGYTF. This chain connects TRBV30 to TRBJ1-2; 9 nucleotides line up with TRBD1. Germline assignment: CDR1 GTSNPN and CDR2 SVGIG (reference sequence). The CDR3 is made up of 15 amino acids. The trim removed 4 bases at V and 4 bases at J, leaving 10 bases unmatched.

The chain combines TRBV27 with TRBJ2-1; D perhaps matches TRBD1 (5 bases). Germline CDR1 MNHEY, CDR2 SMNVEV (reference sequence). The ends were cut back, 4 bases at V and 4 bases at J, with 11 bases in the middle. The CDR3 covers 14 residues. Here the CDR3 reads CASSSTVTYNEQFF. As DNA, the CDR3 is TGTGCCAGCAGTTCGACAGTAACATACAATGAGCAGTTCTTC.

In nucleotides, the CDR3 is TGTGCCAGCAGCCAAGGCGGGACTAGCGGGAGGAGCACAGATACGCAGTATTTT. Translated, it gives CASSQGGTSGRSTDTQYF. The chain joins TRBV3-1 (or the pseudogene TRBV3-2) to TRBJ2-3; 15 bases align to TRBD2. Germline lookup yields CDR1 LGHDT and CDR2 YNNKEL (reference sequence). The CDR3 consists of 18 residues. The ends lost 1 base at V and 0 bases at J; junction bases unmatched: 2.

CDR3 DNA sequence: TGTGCCAGTAGTGCCGGGGACAAAACTAACTATGGCTACACCTTC. Its protein is CASSAGDKTNYGYTF. The chain is built from TRBV19 and TRBJ1-2, with D possibly matching TRBD1 (6 bases). V lost 5 bases to trimming and J lost 0 bases, with 13 bases between them. CDR1 is LNHDA and CDR2 is SQIVND in the germline V gene (reference sequence). The CDR3 length is 15 residues. Together with reference TRBV19 and TRBJ1-2, the CDR3 gives the full variable domain: DGGITQSPKYLFRKEGQNVTLSCEQNLNHDAMYWYRQDPGQGLRLIYYSQIVNDFQKGDIAEGYSVSREKKESFPLTVTSAQKNPTAFYLCASSAGDKTNYGYTFGSGTRLTVV.

This clone has just one count. The chain recombines TRBV7-9 with TRBJ2-1; D perhaps matches TRBD1 (5 bases). From germline, CDR1 is SEHNR and CDR2 FQNEAQ (reference sequence). V lost 3 bases and J lost 7, with 13 bases in between. This CDR3 is 14 amino acids long. CDR3 in amino acids: CASSFQGSPNEQFF. The CDR3 DNA sequence: TGTGCCAGCAGCTTTCAGGGTTCACCTAATGAGCAGTTCTTC.

The chain recombines TRBV19 with TRBJ1-3; TRBD1 agrees at 8 bases. Germline-derived CDR1 and CDR2 are LNHDA and SQIVND (reference sequence). V trimming: 3 bases; J trimming: 0 bases; junction bases outside the gene matches: 10. CDR3 length: 18 residues. The CDR3 loop reads CASSIGQGRLDSGNTIYF. The CDR3 nucleotides are TGTGCCAGTAGTATTGGACAGGGAAGGCTTGACTCTGGAAACACCATATATTTT.

In its sample, this clone was seen once. This chain links TRBV27 with TRBJ1-4; 7 nucleotides align to TRBD1. The CDR3 loop spans 14 amino acids. V shed 6 bases and J 8 bases; nucleotides not matched to a gene: 9. Germline V lookup: CDR1 MNHEY, CDR2 SMNVEV (reference sequence). The CDR3 reads CASREQGFSEKLFF. The CDR3 DNA reads as TGTGCCAGCAGAGAACAGGGGTTTTCAGAAAAACTGTTTTTT.

The rearrangement links TRBV5-1 to TRBJ2-7, with 7 positions matching TRBD1. The CDR3 contains 15 residues. The junction had 8 bases not matched to a gene; V was cut back by 0 bases and J by 5 bases. CDR1 and CDR2 (germline): SGHRS, YFSETQ. The CDR3 region has the DNA TGCGCCAGCAGCTTGGAGTATCCAGGGGGTCACGAGCAGTACTTC. Translation: CASSLEYPGGHEQYF. Complete variable domain (other parts from reference TRBV5-1 and TRBJ2-7): KAGVTQTPRYLIKTRGQQVTLSCSPISGHRSVSWYQQTPGQGLQFLFEYFSETQRNKGNFPGRFSGRQFSNSRSEMNVSTLELGDSALYLCASSLEYPGGHEQYFGPGTRLTVT.

The rearrangement links TRBV4-2 to TRBJ1-1, with D hard to call. The CDR3 is 14 residues long. Looked up from germline, CDR1 is LGHNA and CDR2 is YNFKEQ. Trimming removed 4 bases from V and 3 bases from J, with 12 bases in between. Here the CDR3 reads CASSPLGRHTEAFF. As DNA, the CDR3 is TGTGCCAGCAGCCCCCTAGGCAGACACACTGAAGCTTTCTTT.

The J gene is TRBJ1-4, the V gene TRBV28; D ambiguous. The CDR3 extends over 14 amino acids. Deletions cut 5 bases from V and 5 bases from J, with 12 bases between. CDR1 and CDR2 (germline): MDHEN, SYDVKM. CDR3 region: CASSTRSLNEKLFF. In DNA, the CDR3 is TGTGCCAGCAGTACGAGAAGTTTGAATGAAAAACTGTTTTTT.

The gene calls are TRBV28 and TRBJ2-1; TRBD2 aligns across 13 bases. Germline V gene sequence: CDR1 MDHEN, CDR2 SYDVKM. CDR3 length equals 15 residues. The junction had 5 bases not matched to a gene; V was cut back by 6 bases and J by 6 bases. The CDR3 bases are TGTGCCAGCAGATTACTAGCGGGAGGGGTCAATGAGCAGTTCTTC. As protein: CASRLLAGGVNEQFF.

The J gene is TRBJ1-5, the V gene TRBV6-5; D may be TRBD1 (6 bases). Germline V gives CDR1 MNHEY, CDR2 SVGAGI. CDR3 length: 14 amino acids. V was shortened by 6 bases and J by 3 bases, with 12 bases between the two germline ends. Written as DNA, the CDR3 is TGTGCCAGCAGCCAGACAGGCCCCAATCAGCCCCAGCATTTT. Its translation: CASSQTGPNQPQHF.

This clone showed up just once. J is TRBJ2-7 and V is TRBV7-8; D possibly corresponds to TRBD2 (5 bases). Looked up from germline, CDR1 is SGHVS and CDR2 is FQNEAQ. The V end lost 3 bases, the J end lost 5 bases, and 14 bases lay between the germline ends. The CDR3 is 14 amino acids. Here the CDR3 DNA reads TGTGCCAGCAGCTTTTCGGGGTTTTTGGACGAGCAGTACTTC. It translates to CASSFSGFLDEQYF.

This rearrangement joins TRBV3-1 (or the pseudogene TRBV3-2) to TRBJ1-6; D ambiguous. Trimming took 4 bases from V and 8 from J, leaving 9 bases between them. CDR1 and CDR2 from the germline V gene are LGHDT and YNNKEL (reference sequence). CDR3 length: 13 amino acids. The CDR3 region is CASSPGLDSPLHF. The CDR3 DNA reads as TGTGCCAGCAGCCCGGGTCTTGATTCACCCCTCCACTTT.

The rearrangement joins TRBV5-4 to TRBJ2-2; weak D call: TRBD1 (5 bases). Germline V gene lookup returns CDR1 SGHNT and CDR2 YYREEE (reference sequence). The CDR3 is 17 residues long. Trimming removed 2 bases at V and 5 bases at J, with 19 bases between. The CDR3 DNA follows: TGTGCCAGCAGCTTAGTCGCGGACATTTCTTTAACCGGGGAGCTGTTTTTT. Translation gives CASSLVADISLTGELFF.

In the case of this clone: The junction and the germline gene differ at one end; a read error may be behind it. This rearrangement joins TRBV5-1 to TRBJ2-7; TRBD1 matches 10 bases. CDR1 and CDR2 from the germline V gene are SGHRS and YFSETQ. This CDR3 spans 12 amino acids. CDR3 loop: CASSWGDRGHLF. The CDR3 nucleotides are TGCGCCAGCAGCTGGGGGGACAGGGGCCACCTCTTT.

This chain joins TRBV19 and TRBJ2-3, with TRBD2 as a possible D gene (5 bases). Germline assignment: CDR1 LNHDA and CDR2 SQIVND (reference sequence). The CDR3 contains 14 residues. Trimming shortened V by 3 bases and J by 3 bases, and 10 bases separated the two germline ends. CDR3 sequence: CASSIVGVTDTQYF. The CDR3 nucleotides are TGTGCCAGTAGTATCGTCGGGGTAACAGATACGCAGTATTTT.

The chain uses TRBV7-8 and TRBJ1-3; D not resolved. V was cut by 3 bases and J by 6 bases, with 6 bases left in between. Looked up from germline, CDR1 is SGHVS and CDR2 is FQNEAQ. This CDR3 contains 12 residues. The CDR3 is CASSFLANTIYF. The CDR3 bases are TGTGCCAGCAGCTTCTTGGCAAACACCATATATTTT.

The V and J genes are TRBV7-2 and TRBJ2-3, with 7 bases identical to TRBD2. The germline CDR1 and CDR2 sequences are SGHTA and FQGNSA. The J segment lost 0 bases and the V segment lost 11 bases, leaving 11 bases of the junction unmatched. The CDR3 has 15 residues. The CDR3 spells CAGSGIRGSTDTQYF. CDR3 coding DNA: TGTGCCGGGAGCGGGATAAGGGGTAGCACAGATACGCAGTATTTT.